These 30 T cell receptor beta chains came from one sample sequenced in a study of human T cells and chemical hapten exposure. Documented time point: healthy volunteer bleed at 6 weeks. The authors extracted total RNA from unfractionated whole blood. TCRdb redid the calling of the RACE reads with MiXCR, one entry per CDR3 protein. The table has about 34,000 distinct CDR3 sequences, 5.5% seen once; the top ten hold around 13%. The source material was whole blood. These receptors were obtained from a human donor in good health. Some clones in this sample may be carry-over from other donors' samples.

This clonotype was counted a few times. The chain joins TRBV10-3 to TRBJ1-1; TRBD1 aligns across 11 bases. J lost 3 bases, V lost 1 base, and 1 base had no gene match. Per germline, CDR1 ENHRY and CDR2 SYGVKD. CDR3 size: 15 residues. This CDR3 reads CAISEWGQGDTEAFF. For the CDR3, the DNA is TGTGCCATCAGTGAGTGGGGACAGGGGGACACTGAAGCTTTCTTT.

Ten or more counts support this clonotype. The chain couples TRBV7-2 to TRBJ2-1, with 9 positions matching TRBD2. The V and J ends lost 5 bases and 4 bases, in that order; junction bases with no gene match: 6. Germline CDR1 reads SGHTA; CDR2 reads FQGNSA. The CDR3 runs 15 residues. This CDR3 reads CASSPTSGQYNEQFF. The CDR3 DNA is TGTGCCAGCAGCCCAACTAGCGGGCAATACAATGAGCAGTTCTTC.

This clonotype was seen repeatedly, ten times or more. The CDR3 reads CAISTGPSSEQYF. CDR3 DNA: TGTGCCATCAGTACGGGACCCAGCTCCGAGCAGTACTTC. The J gene is TRBJ2-7, the V gene TRBV10-3; D is possibly TRBD1 or TRBD2 (5 bases each). Looked up from germline, CDR1 is ENHRY and CDR2 is SYGVKD. This CDR3 contains 13 residues. The V gene lost 5 bases and the J gene lost 6 bases, with 14 bases spanning the gap.

The rearrangement links TRBV7-9 to TRBJ2-1; 7 nucleotides line up with TRBD2. The CDR3 runs 14 residues. Losses at the gene ends were 8 bases for V and 7 bases for J; bases not matched to a gene: 11. CDR1 and CDR2 (germline): SEHNR, FQNEAQ (reference sequence). CDR3 residues: CASWRSGTKNEQFF. The CDR3 DNA follows: TGTGCCAGCTGGCGGTCAGGGACTAAGAATGAGCAGTTCTTC.

The table lists this clonotype with many counts. The V gene is TRBV11-3, the J gene TRBJ2-4, with 11 bases matching TRBD2. Germline CDR1 and CDR2: SGHNT and YENEEA. This CDR3 contains 18 residues. The V gene end was trimmed by 2 bases and the J gene end by 0 bases; junction bases not matched to a gene: 6. DNA of the CDR3: TGTGCCAGCAGCTTATCTAGCGGGGGGCCCCTAGCCAAAAACATTCAGTACTTC. Translating gives CASSLSSGGPLAKNIQYF.

The sample holds many counts of this clonotype. This chain joins TRBV4-1 and TRBJ2-1; 9 bases line up with TRBD1. There are 15 residues in the CDR3. Unmatched junction bases numbered 6, after V lost 2 bases and J lost 7 bases. Germline CDR1 reads MGHRA; CDR2 reads YSYEKL. The CDR3 spells CASSQLYGQGNEQFF. The CDR3, as DNA: TGCGCCAGCAGCCAATTATACGGACAGGGGAATGAGCAGTTCTTC.

This clonotype was seen repeatedly, ten times or more. The chain uses TRBV12-3 or TRBV12-4 and TRBJ1-2; 8 bases map to TRBD1. V lost 5 bases, J lost 8 bases, and 4 bases stayed unmatched. This CDR3 spans 12 amino acids. For the CDR3, the DNA is TGTGCCAGCAGTCGGGACAGGTCCGGCTACACCTTC. Translation gives CASSRDRSGYTF.

This clonotype was observed at least ten times. The chain recombines TRBV30 with TRBJ1-3; D not certain. The CDR3 has 12 amino acids. Germline values: CDR1 GTSNPN, CDR2 SVGIG (reference sequence). Trimming shortened V by 0 bases and J by 3 bases, and 3 bases separated the two germline ends. In nucleotides, the CDR3 is TGTGCCTGGAGTGTTAATGGAAACACCATATATTTT. As protein: CAWSVNGNTIYF. The full variable domain, in which reference TRBV30 and TRBJ1-3 provide the parts outside the CDR3, is SQTIHQWPATLVQPVGSPLSLECTVEGTSNPNLYWYRQAAGRGLQLLFYSVGIGQISSEVPQNLSASRPQDRQFILSSKKLLLSDSGFYLCAWSVNGNTIYFGEGSWLTVV.

The chain recombines TRBV12-3 or TRBV12-4 with TRBJ1-4; possibly TRBD1 for D (5 bases). V shed 4 bases and J shed 12 bases, with 12 bases lying between them. The CDR3 length is 12 residues. Here the CDR3 DNA reads TGTGCCAGCAGTTACTCGAGGGGCGAACTGTTTTTT. Translated: CASSYSRGELFF.

The rearrangement uses TRBV7-2 and TRBJ1-4; perhaps TRBD1 as D (6 bases). The CDR3 length is 15 residues. V gave up 5 bases and J gave up 8 bases, with 18 bases separating them. Per germline, CDR1 SGHTA and CDR2 FQGNSA. CDR3 loop: CASSPWGQGGEKLFF. The CDR3 DNA reads as TGTGCCAGCAGCCCGTGGGGGCAGGGTGGGGAAAAACTGTTTTTT.

This clonotype was detected ten times or more. The gene calls are TRBV29-1 and TRBJ2-4, with a tentative D call TRBD2 (6 bases). CDR1 is SQVTM, CDR2 ANQGSEA, per germline. The CDR3 has 17 amino acids. The V and J ends lost 3 bases and 1 base respectively, with 19 bases between them. The DNA for the CDR3 is TGCAGCGTTGAGGAGGGTGGCAAACCGGGGGCCAAAAACATTCAGTACTTC. It specifies CSVEEGGKPGAKNIQYF.

This clonotype was seen ten or more times. The rearrangement uses TRBV20-1 and TRBJ2-3; D assignment may be TRBD1 or TRBD2 (5 bases each). This CDR3 comprises 15 residues. Germline lookup yields CDR1 DFQATT and CDR2 SNEGSKA (reference sequence). V was pared by 6 bases and J by 0 bases, with 16 bases between. The CDR3 is CSATTPGPSTDTQYF. In DNA, the CDR3 is TGCAGTGCGACGACCCCGGGACCTAGCACAGATACGCAGTATTTT.

This clonotype was seen many times. J is TRBJ2-3 and V is TRBV5-1; tentative D call: TRBD2 (6 bases). Trimming cost V 2 bases and J 0 bases, with 19 bases left between them. CDR1 and CDR2 from the germline V gene are SGHRS and YFSETQ. There are 18 residues in the CDR3. CDR3 nucleotide sequence: TGCGCCAGCAGCTTTACTCGCCACGCGGGATCTAGCACAGATACGCAGTATTTT. Its protein is CASSFTRHAGSSTDTQYF. The whole variable domain, remainder taken from reference TRBV5-1 and TRBJ2-3, is KAGVTQTPRYLIKTRGQQVTLSCSPISGHRSVSWYQQTPGQGLQFLFEYFSETQRNKGNFPGRFSGRQFSNSRSEMNVSTLELGDSALYLCASSFTRHAGSSTDTQYFGPGTRLTVL.

This clonotype was seen repeatedly, ten times or more. The chain uses TRBV5-1 and TRBJ2-5; D unresolved. CDR3 length: 11 residues. Per germline, CDR1 SGHRS and CDR2 YFSETQ. The V gene lost 2 bases and the J gene lost 1 base, with 0 bases spanning the gap. For the CDR3, the DNA is TGCGCCAGCAGCTTCCAAGAGACCCAGTACTTC. It translates to CASSFQETQYF.

This clonotype was observed many times. The J gene is TRBJ2-2, the V gene TRBV20-1; the D gene is possibly TRBD2 (5 bases). Germline values: CDR1 DFQATT, CDR2 SNEGSKA (reference sequence). Between the trimmed V and J ends, which lost 5 bases and 2 bases, there was a span of 12 bases. The CDR3 runs to 14 residues. CDR3 amino acids: CSAAKRSNTGELFF. CDR3 in DNA: TGCAGTGCTGCAAAGCGGAGCAACACCGGGGAGCTGTTTTTT.

This clonotype was seen at least ten times. V and J are TRBV12-3 or TRBV12-4 and TRBJ2-7; 7 bases align to TRBD1. The CDR3 runs 15 residues. V trimming: 4 bases; J trimming: 6 bases; junction bases outside the gene matches: 12. The CDR3 reads CASSYVPGQPGEQYF. The CDR3 coding sequence is TGTGCCAGCAGTTATGTCCCGGGACAGCCTGGCGAGCAGTACTTC.

This clonotype was seen many times. V usage is TRBV7-2 and J usage is TRBJ1-1; D remains unclear. The V end was cut by 1 base, the J end by 8 bases, with 8 bases between. This CDR3 comprises 12 residues. Germline V gene lookup returns CDR1 SGHTA and CDR2 FQGNSA. This CDR3 is CASSLGAVEAFF. The CDR3 DNA is TGTGCCAGCAGCTTAGGGGCAGTGGAAGCTTTCTTT.

This clonotype was observed at least ten times. V gene TRBV25-1 combines with J gene TRBJ1-5, with 10 bases lining up with TRBD1. This CDR3 region has 16 residues. Germline CDR1 MGHDK, CDR2 SYGVNS. The junction had 7 bases not matched to a gene; V was cut back by 3 bases and J by 5 bases. The DNA for the CDR3 is TGTGCCAGCAGTGACCCCAGACAGGGGGCCGATCAGCCCCAGCATTTT. It translates to CASSDPRQGADQPQHF.

This clonotype showed up just a few times. The CDR3 DNA is TGCAGTGCCCAGCCCTCTGGAAACACCATATATTTT. It yields the protein CSAQPSGNTIYF. The chain has TRBV20-1 and TRBJ1-3, with unresolved D. The CDR3 sequence is 12 residues long. From germline, CDR1 is DFQATT and CDR2 SNEGSKA (reference sequence). Trimming pared 6 bases from V and 0 bases from J, leaving 6 bases between.

This clonotype was counted many times. The chain carries TRBV3-1 and TRBJ2-1, with 8 bases lining up with TRBD1. The CDR3 is 16 residues long. V trimming: 4 bases; J trimming: 8 bases; junction bases outside the gene matches: 13. The germline V gene encodes CDR1 LGHDT and CDR2 YNNKEL (reference sequence). The CDR3: CASSPWGVTGVDEQFF. The DNA of the CDR3 is TGTGCCAGCAGCCCTTGGGGGGTGACAGGGGTAGATGAGCAGTTCTTC.

Comment on this clonotype: This may arise from a read error, as a much more abundant clone is one base away. V and J are TRBV20-1 and TRBJ1-6, with 8 bases aligning to TRBD1. Looked up from germline, CDR1 is DFQATT and CDR2 is SNEGSKA (reference sequence). V was clipped by 6 bases and J by 8 bases; unmatched bases: 9. This CDR3 spans 14 amino acids. CDR3 residues: CSAPNRGAYSPLHF. In DNA, the CDR3 is TGCAGTGCCCCAAACAGGGGGGCATATTCACCCCTCCACTTT.

This chain joins TRBV12-3 or TRBV12-4 and TRBJ1-5, with D unclear. V gave up 2 bases and J gave up 1 base, with 9 bases separating them. The CDR3 totals 15 residues. The CDR3 region has the DNA TGTGCCAGCAGTTTATTCGGACTGAGCAATCAGCCCCAGCATTTT. This translates into CASSLFGLSNQPQHF.

In this sample, this clonotype turned up many times. V gene TRBV27 combines with J gene TRBJ1-1; TRBD1 matches at 7 bases. The trim removed 5 bases at V and 10 bases at J, leaving 4 bases unmatched. The CDR3 has 11 residues. Germline assignment: CDR1 MNHEY and CDR2 SMNVEV (reference sequence). The CDR3 region has the DNA TGTGCCAGCAGTACAGGGGCGCTAGCTTTCTTT. Translation: CASSTGALAFF.

The chain joins TRBV19 to TRBJ1-5; no firm D call. The V gene's germline CDR1 is LNHDA and CDR2 SQIVND (reference sequence). The CDR3 is made up of 12 amino acids. V was shortened by 5 bases and J by 5 bases, with 7 bases between the two germline ends. The CDR3 DNA reads TGTGCCAGTAGTCACCTAGATCAGCCCCAGCATTTT. The encoded protein is CASSHLDQPQHF.

This clonotype was observed a handful of times. The chain recombines TRBV7-2 with TRBJ1-2, with 7 bases matching TRBD1. The CDR3 sequence is 14 residues long. Losses at the gene ends were 6 bases for V and 4 bases for J; bases not matched to a gene: 8. Per the germline V gene, CDR1 is SGHTA and CDR2 is FQGNSA. The CDR3 spells CASSIGTDLYGYTF. For the CDR3, the DNA is TGTGCCAGCAGTATCGGGACAGATCTCTATGGCTACACCTTC.

The genes are TRBV19 and TRBJ1-2; D perhaps matches TRBD1 (6 bases). This CDR3 comprises 14 residues. V lost 9 bases and J 2 bases, leaving 16 bases between the germline ends. CDR1 is LNHDA, CDR2 SQIVND, per germline (reference sequence). As DNA, the CDR3 is TGTGCCAGCCAAGTAACTGGGGGCAACTATGGCTACACCTTC. Residues: CASQVTGGNYGYTF.

This clonotype was recorded at least ten times. This chain connects TRBV29-1 to TRBJ2-3, with D perhaps TRBD2 (6 bases). CDR1 and CDR2 from the germline V gene are SQVTM and ANQGSEA. V gave up 5 bases and J gave up 8 bases, with 11 bases separating them. The length of the CDR3 is 11 residues. The CDR3 region has the DNA TGCAGCGTTCGACTAGAATCTACGCAGTATTTT. This gives the protein CSVRLESTQYF.

This clonotype has ten or more counts. The genes are TRBV18 and TRBJ2-5; 9 nucleotides match TRBD1. This CDR3 is 16 amino acids long. Germline lookup yields CDR1 KGHSH and CDR2 LQKENI. J was trimmed by 5 bases and V by 3 bases; bases with no gene match: 10. The CDR3 nucleotides are TGTGCCAGCTCACCCTCGAGGACAGGGGTCGGTGAGACCCAGTACTTC. Translated, it gives CASSPSRTGVGETQYF.

Ten or more counts support this clonotype. V and J are TRBV20-1 and TRBJ1-1; D uncertain. Trimming pared 5 bases from V and 6 bases from J, leaving 13 bases between. The CDR3 has 12 amino acids. CDR1 DFQATT and CDR2 SNEGSKA come from the germline V gene (reference sequence). The CDR3 DNA reads as TGCAGTGCTCAACACAGCCAACCTGAAGCTTTCTTT. Its translation: CSAQHSQPEAFF.

This clonotype was counted at least ten times. This chain joins TRBV29-1 and TRBJ1-1, with D maybe TRBD1 (6 bases). This CDR3 contains 14 residues. The V gene lost 6 bases and the J gene lost 1 base, with 15 bases spanning the gap. The V gene's germline CDR1 is SQVTM and CDR2 ANQGSEA. This chain's CDR3 is CSVRRDTQNTEAFF. Written as DNA, the CDR3 is TGCAGCGTGAGAAGGGACACCCAGAACACTGAAGCTTTCTTT.